This passage covers 8 T cell receptor beta chains from one sample sequenced in a study of Ad26.COV2.S vaccination and SARS-CoV-2 variants. Treatment given: 19 received Ad26.COV2.S at low or high dose, single or two shots; 5 received placebo; per-sample allocation not given. It was on day 63 after the first vaccine or placebo injection that samples were taken. Profiled with immunoSEQ multiplex PCR; TCRdb holds only in-frame clones, not every one. The profile shows approximately 450,000 clones, 80% to 95% of them singletons. Sequencing was performed on peripheral blood, taken in a trial of Ad26.COV2.S vaccine versus placebo. The receptors were gathered from a person between 18 and 60 years old who received the Ad26.COV2.S COVID-19 vaccine or a placebo.

In its sample, this clone was seen once. The rearrangement joins TRBV4-3 to TRBJ2-1; the D gene is possibly TRBD2 (6 bases). The CDR3 sequence is 17 residues long. V was trimmed by 4 bases and J by 1 base, leaving 17 bases between them. Germline V lookup: CDR1 LGHNA, CDR2 YSLEER. Written as DNA, the CDR3 is TGCGCCAGCAGCCTATTTTTGAGGGAGGTGTCCTACAATGAGCAGTTCTTC. As protein: CASSLFLREVSYNEQFF.

CDR3 sequence reads: CASSEQGTQPQHF. The CDR3 nucleotides read TGTGCCAGCAGTGAGCAGGGGACTCAGCCCCAGCATTTT. The rearrangement joins TRBV2 to TRBJ1-5; D might be TRBD1 (6 bases). CDR1 and CDR2 from the germline V gene are SNHLY and FYNNEI. The CDR3 is 13 amino acids. With 3 bases removed from V and 6 bases from J, the gap between germline ends came to 9 bases. Variable domain in full (rest from reference TRBV2 and TRBJ1-5): EPEVTQTPSHQVTQMGQEVILRCVPISNHLYFYWYRQILGQKVEFLVSFYNNEISEKSEIFDDQFSVERPDGSNFTLKIRSTKLEDSAMYFCASSEQGTQPQHFGDGTRLSIL.

This chain uses TRBV5-5 with TRBJ2-7; 10 positions match TRBD2. Trimming removed 3 bases from V and 4 bases from J; junction bases left unmatched: 7. This CDR3 contains 15 residues. In germline, CDR1 is SGHKS, CDR2 YYEKEE (reference sequence). The DNA for the CDR3 is TGTGCCAGCAGCTCCCCGGGACTAGCGACGTACGAGCAGTACTTC. It yields the protein CASSSPGLATYEQYF.

The V gene is TRBV5-1, the J gene TRBJ1-1, with 7 bases fitting TRBD1. Per the germline V gene, CDR1 is SGHRS and CDR2 is YFSETQ. Trimming took 2 bases from V and 7 from J; bases not matched to a gene: 8. The CDR3 is made up of 14 amino acids. The CDR3 here is CASSFQTGNHEAFF. The CDR3 DNA is TGCGCCAGCAGCTTTCAGACAGGGAACCATGAAGCTTTCTTT.

The J gene is TRBJ2-7, the V gene TRBV2, with 12 nucleotides matching TRBD2. J gave up 2 bases and V 4 bases, and 6 bases lay outside the gene matches. CDR3 size: 16 residues. Germline CDR1 reads SNHLY; CDR2 reads FYNNEI. The chain's CDR3 is CASSGLAGDSPYEQYF. CDR3 nucleotides: TGTGCCAGCAGTGGACTAGCGGGAGATTCCCCCTACGAGCAGTACTTC. Together with reference TRBV2 and TRBJ2-7, the CDR3 gives the full variable domain: EPEVTQTPSHQVTQMGQEVILRCVPISNHLYFYWYRQILGQKVEFLVSFYNNEISEKSEIFDDQFSVERPDGSNFTLKIRSTKLEDSAMYFCASSGLAGDSPYEQYFGPGTRLTVT.

This clone was detected a few times. The identical CDR3 is also encoded by other nucleotide sequences in the sample. The genes are TRBV15 and TRBJ1-5; D perhaps matches TRBD1 (6 bases). This CDR3 spans 14 amino acids. Germline lookup yields CDR1 LNHNV and CDR2 YYDKDF (reference sequence). Trimming pared 1 base from V and 6 bases from J, leaving 10 bases between. CDR3 sequence: CATSRGGGGQPQHF. CDR3 DNA: TGTGCCACCAGCAGAGGGGGAGGGGGTCAGCCCCAGCATTTT.

The chain couples TRBV19 to TRBJ2-2, with D perhaps TRBD1 (6 bases). The V end was cut by 7 bases, the J end by 3 bases, with 12 bases between. CDR3 length equals 14 residues. CDR1 is LNHDA, CDR2 SQIVND, per germline (reference sequence). CDR3 in amino acids: CASIGQPYTGELFF. DNA for the CDR3: TGTGCCAGTATCGGACAGCCCTACACCGGGGAGCTGTTTTTT.

The rearrangement uses TRBV27 and TRBJ2-6; D not certain. The germline V gene encodes CDR1 MNHEY and CDR2 SMNVEV (reference sequence). CDR3 length: 17 amino acids. V lost 5 bases and J 2 bases, leaving 16 bases between the germline ends. The CDR3 nucleotides are TGTGCCAGCAGTCTCAGTGCCCTTACCACTGGGGCCAACGTCCTGACTTTC. This codes for CASSLSALTTGANVLTF.